Shown below are 16 T cell receptor beta chains from a single sample sequenced in a study of identical twins. TCRdb analysed the 5' RACE reads with MiXCR anew, one entry per CDR3 protein. The sample has hundreds of thousands of distinct CDR3 sequences; around a sixth are singletons. The data were also submitted as part of a second study, on T cells expressing NK-cell markers.

The specimen sequenced was PBMCs. The receptors derive from a woman younger than 35 in good health.

This clonotype was seen a few times. J is TRBJ2-3 and V is TRBV29-1, with no clear D. The germline V gene encodes CDR1 SQVTM and CDR2 ANQGSEA. This CDR3 region has 13 residues. V lost 4 bases and J lost 0, with 8 bases in between. In DNA form, the CDR3 reads TGCAGCGTTGCCCGCAGGAGCACAGATACGCAGTATTTT. Translated, it gives CSVARRSTDTQYF.

This clonotype was observed a handful of times. This chain links TRBV18 with TRBJ2-5; tentatively, D is TRBD1 (5 bases). The V and J ends lost 2 bases and 3 bases respectively, with 13 bases between them. Germline V CDR1 and CDR2: KGHSH, LQKENI. This CDR3 has 15 residues. The CDR3 sequence is CASSPGLGAEETQYF. CDR3 in DNA: TGTGCCAGCTCACCAGGGCTAGGGGCAGAAGAGACCCAGTACTTC.

The chain has TRBV12-3 or TRBV12-4 and TRBJ2-1; 8 bases align to TRBD2. V shed 7 bases, J shed 3 bases, and the junction held 8 bases outside the gene matches. The CDR3 runs 15 residues. This chain's CDR3 is CASTESGGYYNEQFF. The CDR3 DNA reads TGTGCCAGCACCGAGAGCGGGGGCTACTACAATGAGCAGTTCTTC.

At least ten counts were recorded for this clonotype. The junction does not match germline at one end; this may be a read error. The chain combines TRBV9 with TRBJ2-1, with a possible D match to TRBD2 (5 bases). The germline V gene encodes CDR1 SGDLS and CDR2 YYNGEE. The CDR3 consists of 14 residues. For the CDR3, the DNA is TGCGCCAGCAGCGTAGGGAGCTCCTACAATGAGCAGTTCTTC. Amino acid sequence: CASSVGSSYNEQFF.

V gene TRBV2 combines with J gene TRBJ1-2; 8 bases agree with TRBD1. The CDR3 is 14 amino acids. With V trimmed by 2 bases and J by 5 bases, 4 bases remained unmatched. Germline V lookup: CDR1 SNHLY, CDR2 FYNNEI. This CDR3 is CASSENRQGYGYTF. The CDR3 coding sequence is TGTGCCAGCAGTGAAAACCGACAGGGGTATGGCTACACCTTC.

This clonotype was seen only a few times. V usage is TRBV10-3 and J usage is TRBJ2-7; possible D gene TRBD2, 6 bases. V was clipped by 10 bases and J by 6 bases, with 16 bases between them. Germline V lookup: CDR1 ENHRY, CDR2 SYGVKD. The CDR3 sequence is 12 residues long. The chain's CDR3 is CATDSGLREQYF. The CDR3 region has the DNA TGTGCCACCGATTCGGGACTTCGCGAGCAGTACTTC.

The CDR3 region is CASSVAEGGRADTQYF. As DNA, the CDR3 is TGTGCCAGCAGCGTAGCTGAGGGGGGGCGCGCAGATACGCAGTATTTT. V gene TRBV9 combines with J gene TRBJ2-3, with D possibly matching TRBD2 (7 bases). Germline assignment: CDR1 SGDLS and CDR2 YYNGEE. The V and J ends lost 0 bases and 4 bases respectively, with 15 bases between them. This CDR3 is built from 16 residues.

The chain carries TRBV10-1 and TRBJ2-1; 11 positions agree with TRBD2. The CDR3 extends over 18 amino acids. V was pared by 4 bases and J by 1 base, with 9 bases of the junction left unmatched. Germline V gene sequence: CDR1 WNHNN, CDR2 SYGVQD (reference sequence). CDR3 sequence (DNA): TGCGCCAGCAGTGGGGGTAGCGGGGGGGCAGGATCCTACAATGAGCAGTTCTTC. It encodes CASSGGSGGAGSYNEQFF.

The table lists this clonotype with many counts. The rearrangement links TRBV27 to TRBJ2-7; D uncertain. The CDR3 runs to 14 residues. Trimming removed 3 bases at V and 3 bases at J, with 12 bases between. Germline CDR1 is MNHEY and CDR2 is SMNVEV (reference sequence). CDR3 amino acids: CASSLAGPSYEQYF. DNA for the CDR3: TGTGCCAGCAGTTTGGCCGGACCCAGCTACGAGCAGTACTTC.

This clonotype occurred a few times. The chain is built from TRBV4-2 and TRBJ2-2; 7 bases fit TRBD1. Germline values: CDR1 LGHNA, CDR2 YNFKEQ. The CDR3 length is 14 residues. V dropped 3 bases and J dropped 4; count of bases not matched to a gene: 2. CDR3 in amino acids: CASSQDRITGELFF. The CDR3 DNA reads as TGTGCCAGCAGCCAGGACAGGATCACCGGGGAGCTGTTTTTT.

This clonotype was counted a few times. The rearrangement links TRBV28 to TRBJ1-5; D possibly corresponds to TRBD1 (5 bases). The CDR3 spans 16 residues. V was pared by 7 bases and J by 2 bases, with 18 bases between. Germline CDR1 is MDHEN and CDR2 is SYDVKM. The CDR3 sequence: CASNRGGVRGNQPQHF. DNA for the CDR3: TGTGCCAGCAATAGAGGAGGAGTCAGGGGCAATCAGCCCCAGCATTTT.

The chain is built from TRBV5-1 and TRBJ2-1; the D gene is possibly TRBD1 (5 bases). The CDR3 runs to 14 residues. Trimming took 4 bases from V and 7 from J, leaving 15 bases between them. Germline V gives CDR1 SGHRS, CDR2 YFSETQ. CDR3 loop: CASSPGSTRNEQFF. The CDR3 DNA reads TGCGCCAGCAGCCCAGGGTCTACCCGGAATGAGCAGTTCTTC.

DNA for the CDR3: TGTGCCATCAGGTCCCAGGGTTACGGGCACAATGAGCAGTTCTTC. This sequence encodes CAIRSQGYGHNEQFF. V gene TRBV10-3 combines with J gene TRBJ2-1; D possibly corresponds to TRBD1 (5 bases). CDR1 is ENHRY and CDR2 is SYGVKD in the germline V gene. CDR3 length: 15 amino acids. Trimming removed 6 bases from V and 5 bases from J, with 17 bases in between.

A note on this clonotype: The junction and the germline gene differ at one end; a read error may be behind it. The gene calls are TRBV4-3 and TRBJ2-3; 11 nucleotides match TRBD2. Germline values: CDR1 LGHNA, CDR2 YSLEER. This CDR3 has 17 residues. Here the CDR3 DNA reads TGCGCCAGCAGCCAAGATTGGCCGGGACTAGCGGCAGATACGCGGTATTTT. It specifies CASSQDWPGLAADTRYF.

The chain couples TRBV14 to TRBJ2-7; D not certain. Germline CDR1 is SGHDN and CDR2 is FVKESK. The CDR3 runs 12 residues. The germline V and J ends were trimmed by 2 bases and 0 bases, with 2 bases remaining between them. The CDR3 loop reads CASSQFSYEQYF. Written as DNA, the CDR3 is TGTGCCAGCAGCCAATTCTCCTACGAGCAGTACTTC. Using reference TRBV14 and TRBJ2-7 for the parts outside the CDR3, the full variable domain is EAGVTQFPSHSVIEKGQTVTLRCDPISGHDNLYWYRRVMGKEIKFLLHFVKESKQDESGMPNNRFLAERTGGTYSTLKVQPAELEDSGVYFCASSQFSYEQYFGPGTRLTVT.

This clonotype was counted only a few times. The V and J genes are TRBV5-6 and TRBJ2-5; 7 nucleotides match TRBD2. The J segment lost 2 bases and the V segment lost 2 bases, leaving 6 bases of the junction unmatched. Germline values: CDR1 SGHDT, CDR2 YYEEEE. This CDR3 spans 15 amino acids. The CDR3 nucleotides read TGTGCCAGCAGCTTTCGTACTAGCGATCAAGAGACCCAGTACTTC. This codes for CASSFRTSDQETQYF.